Following are 25 T cell receptor beta chains from one sample sequenced in a study of T cell responses to AZD1222 COVID-19 vaccine (dated by TCRdb to about 2021). The library was generated by the immunoSEQ multiplex PCR assay. TCRdb provides this immuneACCESS table in a form limited to in-frame rearrangements. Some clones are lacking; in checked studies, under half of them reflect an unresolved V gene, and why the rest are absent is not known. This sample gives roughly 140,000 clones in total; around 88% of them show up just once. The top ten constitute under 3.5% of the sample. The meaning of the sample's time point label: baseline before first vaccination. The sequenced sample was peripheral blood, obtained on day 0 of AZD1222 vaccination. The source of these receptors is an adult in good health.

The V and J genes are TRBV4-2 and TRBJ1-1; tentative D call: TRBD1 (6 bases). CDR3 size: 16 residues. The V gene lost 3 bases and the J gene lost 2 bases, with 16 bases spanning the gap. Germline V gives CDR1 LGHNA, CDR2 YNFKEQ. As DNA, the CDR3 is TGTGCCAGCAGCCAGGGAATTACAGGGACTAACACTGAAGCTTTCTTT. As protein: CASSQGITGTNTEAFF.

The chain uses TRBV2 and TRBJ2-7, with D unclear. Germline V gene data show CDR1 as SNHLY and CDR2 as FYNNEI. The V end lost 7 bases, the J end lost 3 bases, and 16 bases lay between the germline ends. CDR3 length: 14 residues. The CDR3 DNA is TGTGCCAGCAAGTCTAGGGCAGCAGTCTACGAGCAGTACTTC. Translation: CASKSRAAVYEQYF.

The chain links TRBV5-6 to TRBJ1-4; D not certain. With 4 bases removed from V and 6 bases from J, the gap between germline ends came to 19 bases. The CDR3 is 16 residues long. Per the germline V gene, CDR1 is SGHDT and CDR2 is YYEEEE. CDR3 region: CASSAAVAYGHEKLFF. The CDR3 DNA sequence: TGTGCCAGCAGCGCCGCTGTGGCCTACGGGCATGAAAAACTGTTTTTT.

The chain couples TRBV19 to TRBJ1-1; TRBD1 is a possible D gene (6 bases). CDR3 length: 14 amino acids. Germline assignment: CDR1 LNHDA and CDR2 SQIVND (reference sequence). The V end lost 3 bases, the J end lost 1 base, and 9 bases lay between the germline ends. The CDR3 region has the DNA TGTGCCAGTAGTATCCTCAGGGGGAACACTGAAGCTTTCTTT. Translating it yields CASSILRGNTEAFF.

V and J are TRBV18 and TRBJ1-3; tentative D call: TRBD1 (6 bases). The germline V and J ends were trimmed by 5 bases and 3 bases, with 8 bases remaining between them. Germline V gene lookup returns CDR1 KGHSH and CDR2 LQKENI. CDR3 length: 13 amino acids. The CDR3: CASSKDSGNTIYF. As DNA, the CDR3 is TGTGCCAGCTCAAAGGACAGTGGAAACACCATATATTTT.

This chain joins TRBV2 and TRBJ2-7; TRBD2 aligns across 12 bases. The V gene's germline CDR1 is SNHLY and CDR2 FYNNEI. CDR3 length: 14 residues. V was pared by 4 bases and J by 2 bases, with 0 bases of the junction left unmatched. The DNA of the CDR3 is TGTGCCAGCAGTGGGACTAGCGGGGCCTACGAGCAGTACTTC. Translated, it gives CASSGTSGAYEQYF.

V is TRBV7-8 and J is TRBJ1-3; weak D call: TRBD1 (6 bases). Trimming cost V 1 base and J 4 bases, with 11 bases left between them. Germline assignment: CDR1 SGHVS and CDR2 FQNEAQ. The CDR3 loop spans 15 amino acids. The CDR3, as DNA: TGTGCCAGCAGCTTAGTGTCAGGGGAAGGAAACACCATATATTTT. Residues: CASSLVSGEGNTIYF.

The chain employs TRBV12-3 or TRBV12-4 and TRBJ2-7; 10 nucleotides align to TRBD2. V dropped 7 bases and J dropped 6; count of bases not matched to a gene: 6. There are 13 residues in the CDR3. In nucleotides, the CDR3 is TGTGCCAGCACCTGGGGGACTAGCGCCGAGCAGTACTTC. Translation: CASTWGTSAEQYF.

The chain links TRBV5-1 to TRBJ1-3; 7 positions agree with TRBD1. Germline lookup yields CDR1 SGHRS and CDR2 YFSETQ. This CDR3 spans 13 amino acids. V lost 3 bases, J lost 4 bases, and 1 base stayed unmatched. The CDR3, as DNA: TGCGCCAGCAGCTCGGGACAGGGAAACACCATATATTTT. The encoded protein is CASSSGQGNTIYF.

This chain connects TRBV5-6 to TRBJ2-1; D possibly corresponds to TRBD1 (7 bases). Germline CDR1 is SGHDT and CDR2 is YYEEEE. Between the trimmed V and J ends, which lost 7 bases and 4 bases, there was a span of 15 bases. This CDR3 region has 14 residues. The CDR3 nucleotides are TGTGCCAGCGTCGGCGGGACAGTTTACAATGAGCAGTTCTTC. It is translated as CASVGGTVYNEQFF.

This rearrangement joins TRBV5-1 to TRBJ2-7; D is ambiguous. The V gene's germline CDR1 is SGHRS and CDR2 YFSETQ. The V and J ends lost 0 bases and 6 bases respectively, with 7 bases between them. The CDR3 loop spans 12 amino acids. The CDR3 coding sequence is TGCGCCAGCAGCTTGGGAAGGGCCGAGCAGTACTTC. Protein: CASSLGRAEQYF. The full variable domain, its missing parts supplied by reference TRBV5-1 and TRBJ2-7, is KAGVTQTPRYLIKTRGQQVTLSCSPISGHRSVSWYQQTPGQGLQFLFEYFSETQRNKGNFPGRFSGRQFSNSRSEMNVSTLELGDSALYLCASSLGRAEQYFGPGTRLTVT.

V usage is TRBV30 and J usage is TRBJ2-3; D possibly corresponds to TRBD1 (8 bases). The CDR3 extends over 13 amino acids. V lost 2 bases, J lost 5 bases, and 11 bases lay in between. Germline CDR1 is GTSNPN and CDR2 is SVGIG (reference sequence). In DNA, the CDR3 is TGTGCCTGGAGTTACAGGGGGGGAGATACGCAGTATTTT. This sequence encodes CAWSYRGGDTQYF.

The rearrangement links TRBV30 to TRBJ1-1; D gene ambiguous. The germline gives CDR1 GTSNPN, CDR2 SVGIG (reference sequence). The CDR3 runs to 14 residues. V was cut by 2 bases and J by 3 bases, with 13 bases left in between. The DNA of the CDR3 is TGTGCCTGGAGTCCACCCCCGAGGCACACTGAAGCTTTCTTT. Its translation: CAWSPPPRHTEAFF.

The CDR3: CASSLDRVFGSGNTIYF. For the CDR3, the DNA is TGTGCCAGCAGCTTAGACCGGGTCTTCGGCTCTGGAAACACCATATATTTT. The chain recombines TRBV7-8 with TRBJ1-3; D gene ambiguous. This CDR3 region has 17 residues. Trimming took off 1 base at V and 0 bases at J, with 13 bases between the two ends. From germline, CDR1 is SGHVS and CDR2 FQNEAQ.

Comments on this clone: In the same sample, other DNA sequences code for this CDR3. This sequence joins TRBV3-1 (or the pseudogene TRBV3-2) and TRBJ2-7; D gene uncertain. CDR1 is LGHDT and CDR2 is YNNKEL in the germline V gene (reference sequence). The CDR3 length is 11 residues. Trimming pared 0 bases from V and 3 bases from J, leaving 0 bases between. This CDR3 reads CASSQDYEQYF. The CDR3 nucleotides are TGTGCCAGCAGCCAAGACTACGAGCAGTACTTC.

This CDR3 is CASSSSVLLAGLNYEQYF. The CDR3 nucleotides read TGTGCCAGCAGCTCCTCCGTTCTCCTTGCGGGACTCAACTACGAGCAGTACTTC. The J gene is TRBJ2-7, the V gene TRBV7-9; weak D call: TRBD2 (6 bases). The CDR3 loop spans 18 amino acids. V lost 4 bases, J lost 3 bases, and 25 bases lay in between. CDR1 is SEHNR, CDR2 FQNEAQ, per germline (reference sequence).

This clone was found a few times. The CDR3 DNA sequence: TGTGCCAGCAGCGAGGGACTAGCGGACACAGATACGCAGTATTTT. Translating it yields CASSEGLADTDTQYF. The chain is built from TRBV6-4 and TRBJ2-3; 11 bases are a match to TRBD2. The J segment lost 2 bases and the V segment lost 6 bases, leaving 4 bases of the junction unmatched. CDR3 length: 15 residues. CDR1 is MRHNA and CDR2 is SNTAGT in the germline V gene.

J is TRBJ1-2 and V is TRBV27; D is unresolved. Trimming took 6 bases from V and 2 from J, leaving 7 bases between them. The germline CDR1 and CDR2 sequences are MNHEY and SMNVEV (reference sequence). CDR3 length equals 12 residues. Here the CDR3 DNA reads TGTGCCAGCAGCGGTCTCAACTATGGCTACACCTTC. It encodes CASSGLNYGYTF.

This clone appeared a few times. V is TRBV10-3 and J is TRBJ2-1; 8 bases agree with TRBD2. Trimming at V came to 2 bases and at J to 4 bases, leaving 4 bases not matched to a gene. CDR1 and CDR2 (germline): ENHRY, SYGVKD. The CDR3 runs 15 residues. CDR3 sequence: CAISETSGDYNEQFF. The CDR3 coding sequence is TGTGCCATCAGTGAGACTAGCGGAGATTACAATGAGCAGTTCTTC.

This clone was seen only once. The chain combines TRBV28 with TRBJ1-2, with D possibly matching TRBD1 (5 bases). Germline loops: CDR1 MDHEN, CDR2 SYDVKM. CDR3 length equals 14 residues. Trimming shortened V by 5 bases and J by 6 bases, and 16 bases separated the two germline ends. The CDR3 DNA is TGTGCCAGCAGTCAAGACGGGACTCTCCATGGCTACACCTTC. This sequence encodes CASSQDGTLHGYTF.

The chain couples TRBV6-5 to TRBJ1-2; D is perhaps TRBD1 (6 bases). CDR1 is MNHEY and CDR2 is SVGAGI in the germline V gene. V was trimmed by 6 bases and J by 9 bases, leaving 20 bases between them. The CDR3 sequence is 14 residues long. The CDR3 DNA reads as TGTGCCAGCAGGAGAGGGACATCCGAAACGCGCTACACCTTC. The encoded protein is CASRRGTSETRYTF.

The chain uses TRBV4-1 and TRBJ2-1; 7 positions agree with TRBD2. Per germline, CDR1 MGHRA and CDR2 YSYEKL. V trimming: 1 base; J trimming: 5 bases; junction bases outside the gene matches: 8. CDR3 length: 16 residues. CDR3 region: CASSQGWASGHNEQFF. The DNA of the CDR3 is TGCGCCAGCAGCCAAGGGTGGGCTAGCGGCCACAATGAGCAGTTCTTC.

The chain links TRBV11-2 to TRBJ1-2; a weak D match, TRBD1 (6 bases). There are 14 residues in the CDR3. V lost 5 bases and J lost 8, with 18 bases in between. Germline lookup yields CDR1 SGHAT and CDR2 FQNNGV. The CDR3 loop is CASSPVRGRGGYTF. CDR3 in DNA: TGTGCCAGCAGCCCCGTACGGGGTAGGGGGGGCTACACCTTC. The variable domain in full, completed from reference TRBV11-2 and TRBJ1-2, reads EAGVAQSPRYKIIEKRQSVAFWCNPISGHATLYWYQQILGQGPKLLIQFQNNGVVDDSQLPKDRFSAERLKGVDSTLKIQPAKLEDSAVYLCASSPVRGRGGYTFGSGTRLTVV.

This chain joins TRBV11-2 and TRBJ2-3; D may be TRBD1 (8 bases). Trimming removed 4 bases at V and 5 bases at J, with 25 bases between. This CDR3 contains 18 residues. CDR1 is SGHAT, CDR2 FQNNGV, per germline. CDR3 sequence (DNA): TGTGCCAGCAGCTCCCCCCCCGGGCGAGCGGGGACAGGAGATACGCAGTATTTT. This codes for CASSSPPGRAGTGDTQYF.

The chain links TRBV15 to TRBJ1-1; 7 positions match TRBD1. Germline CDR1 is LNHNV and CDR2 is YYDKDF (reference sequence). V lost 5 bases and J lost 1; bases outside the gene matches: 7. This CDR3 has 15 amino acids. The CDR3 spells CATSGYRGQNTEAFF. In DNA, the CDR3 is TGTGCCACCAGCGGGTACAGGGGACAGAACACTGAAGCTTTCTTT.